Below, 19 T cell receptor beta chains from the same sample are listed, as sequenced in a study of radiotherapy plus CTLA-4 blockade in lung cancer. TCRdb keeps only in-frame clones here, not all; method: immunoSEQ multiplex PCR. Of approximately 40,000 clones in the sample, 70% to 90% were seen once. The source was peripheral blood, collected from a patient treated with radiotherapy plus ipilimumab. These receptor sequences come from a human donor with non-small cell lung cancer whose response to radiotherapy plus ipilimumab could not be evaluated.

V gene TRBV6-6 combines with J gene TRBJ2-5, with 8 bases identical to TRBD1. The CDR3 consists of 16 residues. CDR1 and CDR2 from the germline V gene are MNHNY and SVGAGI (reference sequence). Trimming took 7 bases from V and 4 from J; bases not matched to a gene: 14. CDR3 sequence: CASIFSQGAPGETQYF. For the CDR3, the DNA is TGTGCCAGCATCTTCTCCCAGGGGGCTCCAGGAGAGACCCAGTACTTC.

The gene calls are TRBV28 and TRBJ2-5; 7 positions match TRBD1. Trimming cost V 6 bases and J 5 bases; bases outside gene matches: 12. This CDR3 comprises 15 residues. Germline V lookup: CDR1 MDHEN, CDR2 SYDVKM. CDR3 nucleotides: TGTGCCAGCAGCCCTCGACAGGGTTGGGGGGAGACCCAGTACTTC. This gives the protein CASSPRQGWGETQYF.

The table lists this clone with a few counts. This chain connects TRBV4-1 to TRBJ1-5; 8 bases map to TRBD1. The germline V gene encodes CDR1 MGHRA and CDR2 YSYEKL. This CDR3 is 15 amino acids long. J lost 3 bases, V lost 9 bases, and 10 bases had no gene match. The CDR3 loop is CASGPGDRYNQPQHF. In nucleotides, the CDR3 is TGCGCCAGTGGACCCGGGGACAGGTACAATCAGCCCCAGCATTTT.

There are a few counts of this clone. The chain links TRBV15 to TRBJ2-7, with 7 bases that match TRBD2. V trimming: 1 base; J trimming: 9 bases; junction bases outside the gene matches: 6. Germline V lookup: CDR1 LNHNV, CDR2 YYDKDF (reference sequence). The CDR3 contains 13 residues. The CDR3 is CATSRVVGEGQYF. CDR3 bases: TGTGCCACCAGCAGAGTAGTAGGGGAGGGGCAGTACTTC.

The sample holds one count of this clone. The chain combines TRBV11-2 with TRBJ2-1; weak D call: TRBD2 (5 bases). The CDR3 has 15 residues. Germline assignment: CDR1 SGHAT and CDR2 FQNNGV. V was pared by 5 bases and J by 4 bases, with 15 bases between. CDR3 region: CASSPRGLRYNEQFF. CDR3 sequence (DNA): TGTGCCAGCAGCCCTAGAGGGTTAAGATACAATGAGCAGTTCTTC.

The chain employs TRBV5-6 and TRBJ1-4; D gene ambiguous. V lost 1 base and J 1 base, leaving 11 bases between the germline ends. The V gene's germline CDR1 is SGHDT and CDR2 YYEEEE. The length of the CDR3 is 16 residues. In nucleotides, the CDR3 is TGTGCCAGCAGCTTGAAACGGTCAGGAACTAATGAAAAACTGTTTTTT. As protein: CASSLKRSGTNEKLFF. The full variable domain, completed using reference TRBV5-6 and TRBJ1-4, is DAGVTQSPTHLIKTRGQQVTLRCSPKSGHDTVSWYQQALGQGPQFIFQYYEEEERQRGNFPDRFSGHQFPNYSSELNVNALLLGDSALYLCASSLKRSGTNEKLFFGSGTQLSVL.

This rearrangement joins TRBV4-3 to TRBJ2-7; TRBD1 is a possible D gene (6 bases). The V and J ends lost 0 bases and 7 bases respectively, with 19 bases between them. The CDR3 loop spans 16 amino acids. The germline CDR1 and CDR2 sequences are LGHNA and YSLEER. The CDR3 sequence: CASSQDLFTGSPEQYF. DNA for the CDR3: TGCGCCAGCAGCCAAGATCTTTTCACAGGGTCACCGGAGCAGTACTTC.

V is TRBV25-1 and J is TRBJ1-4, with 7 bases identical to TRBD1. Germline trimming cut 4 bases from V and 14 bases from J; bases unmatched to any gene: 4. CDR3 length: 11 amino acids. In germline, CDR1 is MGHDK, CDR2 SYGVNS. The CDR3 region is CASSGDRVLFF. The CDR3 region has the DNA TGTGCCAGCAGTGGCGACAGGGTCCTGTTTTTT.

J is TRBJ2-5 and V is TRBV13; D remains ambiguous. The J call is doubtful: the DNA matches TRBJ2-7 better. Germline V lookup: CDR1 PRHDT, CDR2 FYEKMQ (reference sequence). This CDR3 spans 13 amino acids. The CDR3 DNA sequence: TGTGCCAGCAGTCCTAGAAGCTCCTACGAGCAGTACTTC. As protein: CASSPRSSYEQYF.

This chain uses TRBV28 with TRBJ1-1; D may be TRBD1 (5 bases). The V and J ends lost 2 bases and 3 bases respectively, with 13 bases between them. This CDR3 is built from 15 residues. Germline V gene sequence: CDR1 MDHEN, CDR2 SYDVKM. CDR3 coding DNA: TGTGCCAGCAGTTTAGACCGGGGGGTGGACACTGAAGCTTTCTTT. It yields the protein CASSLDRGVDTEAFF.

This chain connects TRBV10-1 to TRBJ2-1; 9 nucleotides agree with TRBD2. Looked up from germline, CDR1 is WNHNN and CDR2 is SYGVQD (reference sequence). With V trimmed by 2 bases and J by 7 bases, 12 bases remained unmatched. The CDR3 extends over 17 amino acids. CDR3 protein: CASSENKWLAGFNEQFF. As DNA, the CDR3 is TGCGCCAGCAGTGAGAATAAGTGGCTAGCGGGATTTAATGAGCAGTTCTTC.

The V gene is TRBV19, the J gene TRBJ2-7; tentative D call: TRBD1 (5 bases). CDR3 length: 14 amino acids. Germline V gene sequence: CDR1 LNHDA, CDR2 SQIVND (reference sequence). Trimming shortened V by 3 bases and J by 2 bases, and 11 bases separated the two germline ends. For the CDR3, the DNA is TGTGCCAGTAGTATCGCTGAAGGGGCCTACGAGCAGTACTTC. This gives the protein CASSIAEGAYEQYF. Using reference TRBV19 and TRBJ2-7 for the parts outside the CDR3, the full variable domain is DGGITQSPKYLFRKEGQNVTLSCEQNLNHDAMYWYRQDPGQGLRLIYYSQIVNDFQKGDIAEGYSVSREKKESFPLTVTSAQKNPTAFYLCASSIAEGAYEQYFGPGTRLTVT.

V gene TRBV9 combines with J gene TRBJ2-1; D not resolved. Germline V gene sequence: CDR1 SGDLS, CDR2 YYNGEE. This CDR3 is 13 amino acids long. Trimming took 4 bases from V and 10 from J, leaving 15 bases between them. DNA for the CDR3: TGTGCCAGCAGCTCCCGAGTTGCTCCCGAGCAGTTCTTC. It yields the protein CASSSRVAPEQFF.

V usage is TRBV4-1 and J usage is TRBJ2-1; 8 nucleotides line up with TRBD2. J was trimmed by 0 bases and V by 0 bases; bases with no gene match: 13. The CDR3 totals 20 residues. CDR1 is MGHRA and CDR2 is YSYEKL in the germline V gene. CDR3 residues: CASSQEGPPRSGSSYNEQFF. The CDR3 nucleotides are TGCGCCAGCAGCCAAGAAGGGCCCCCCAGGAGCGGGAGCTCCTACAATGAGCAGTTCTTC.

The J gene is TRBJ1-1, the V gene TRBV6-5, with D possibly TRBD1 on 5 matching bases. V lost 6 bases, J lost 5 bases, and 16 bases lay in between. The CDR3 runs to 14 residues. Looked up from germline, CDR1 is MNHEY and CDR2 is SVGAGI. Here the CDR3 reads CASRARRSGTEAFF. CDR3 sequence (DNA): TGTGCCAGCAGAGCCCGTAGGTCAGGGACTGAAGCTTTCTTT.

This sequence joins TRBV6-1 and TRBJ1-5; 8 bases align to TRBD1. V was pared by 1 base and J by 5 bases, with 4 bases of the junction left unmatched. This CDR3 is built from 15 residues. Germline V gene data show CDR1 as MNHNS and CDR2 as SASEGT. The CDR3 protein is CASSEGTGLYQPQHF. In nucleotides, the CDR3 is TGTGCCAGCAGTGAAGGGACAGGGTTATATCAGCCCCAGCATTTT.

This rearrangement joins TRBV7-2 to TRBJ1-5; perhaps TRBD1 as D (5 bases). Germline lookup yields CDR1 SGHTA and CDR2 FQGNSA. V lost 3 bases, J lost 9 bases, and 9 bases lay in between. The CDR3 sequence is 12 residues long. CDR3 region: CASSLPTGPQHF. CDR3 DNA sequence: TGTGCCAGCAGCTTGCCTACAGGGCCCCAGCATTTT.

V is TRBV4-2 and J is TRBJ2-3, with 7 bases aligning to TRBD2. Per the germline V gene, CDR1 is LGHNA and CDR2 is YNFKEQ. The V segment lost 1 base and the J segment 6 bases; nucleotides outside the gene matches: 1. The CDR3 has 13 amino acids. As DNA, the CDR3 is TGTGCCAGCAGCCAAGGACTAGCCGATACGCAGTATTTT. Its protein is CASSQGLADTQYF.

The V and J genes are TRBV29-1 and TRBJ2-3, with TRBD2 identical over 11 bases. J was trimmed by 1 base and V by 3 bases; bases with no gene match: 9. The CDR3 loop spans 17 amino acids. Germline-derived CDR1 and CDR2 are SQVTM and ANQGSEA. The CDR3 coding sequence is TGCAGCGTTGACGGGGTAGCGGGAGGGGTGCGCACAGATACGCAGTATTTT. It codes for CSVDGVAGGVRTDTQYF.